Presented here are 5 T cell receptor beta chains from one specimen sequenced in a study of blood T cells in healthy people across ages. Together with a sample-barcoded 5' primer, a J-beta primer mix was included in a second PCR lasting roughly 6 to 12 cycles. TCRdb used MiXCR to reprocess the 5' RACE reads, holding one entry per CDR3 protein. Found here are under 2,000,000 distinct CDR3 sequences, around half of them singletons; the top ten hold 2.1%. Source material: blood. The receptors stem from a middle-aged woman in good health.

This clonotype appeared a few times. The chain couples TRBV7-9 to TRBJ2-4; possible D gene TRBD2, 6 bases. CDR3 size: 13 residues. Germline CDR1 is SEHNR and CDR2 is FQNEAQ (reference sequence). Trimming shortened V by 5 bases and J by 7 bases, and 12 bases separated the two germline ends. The CDR3 DNA reads as TGTGCCAGCAGCGTGGGAGGAGGGAACATTCAGTACTTC. Its translation is CASSVGGGNIQYF.

This clonotype was recorded a few times. Relative to the germline gene, one junction end is altered; a read error may explain this. This chain uses TRBV7-7 with TRBJ2-5, with 12 bases fitting TRBD2. The germline V gene encodes CDR1 SSHAT and CDR2 FNYEAQ (reference sequence). This CDR3 contains 18 residues. CDR3 nucleotide sequence: TGTGCTAGCAGCTTACGGTCCCCGGGACTAGCGGGTCAAGAGACCCAGTACTTC. This gives the protein CASSLRSPGLAGQETQYF. The variable domain in full, completed from reference TRBV7-7 and TRBJ2-5, reads GAGVSQSPRYKVTKRGQDVTLRCDPISSHATLYWYQQALGQGPEFLTYFNYEAQPDKSGLPSDRFSAERPEGSISTLTIQRTEQRDSAMYRCASSLRSPGLAGQETQYFGPGTRLLVL.

This clonotype has only a few counts. This sequence joins TRBV12-3 or TRBV12-4 and TRBJ2-1, with no clear D. The CDR3 has 16 amino acids. The V end was cut by 4 bases, the J end by 0 bases, with 13 bases between. The CDR3 reads CASSSTQASSYNEQFF. The CDR3, as DNA: TGTGCCAGCAGTTCTACCCAGGCTAGCTCCTACAATGAGCAGTTCTTC.

The chain has TRBV5-6 and TRBJ2-1, with D perhaps TRBD1 (5 bases). This CDR3 is built from 13 residues. Germline V lookup: CDR1 SGHDT, CDR2 YYEEEE. The ends were cut back, 4 bases at V and 10 bases at J, with 15 bases in the middle. DNA for the CDR3: TGTGCCAGCAGCCTCCTCCAGGGTTACGAGCAGTTCTTC. This translates into CASSLLQGYEQFF.

The J gene is TRBJ1-5, the V gene TRBV6-1, with 11 bases fitting TRBD1. CDR1 is MNHNS, CDR2 SASEGT, per germline. Germline trimming cut 6 bases from V and 6 bases from J; bases unmatched to any gene: 7. This CDR3 contains 15 residues. CDR3 bases: TGTGCCAGCAGCGCCGGGACAGGGGGAGGTCAGCCCCAGCATTTT. It codes for CASSAGTGGGQPQHF.